Below are 21 T cell receptor beta chains sequenced from a single sample in a study of cytomegalovirus exposure and HLA in healthy donors. PCR amplification relied on 60 Vbeta primers (plus 13 Jbeta primers). Assay: immunoSEQ multiplex PCR; the TCRdb copy retains only in-frame clones and omits some. The sample has approximately 140,000 clones, 70% to 80% seen once; the top ten hold around 6.3%. Sequencing was performed on PBMCs. The receptors were sampled from a man aged 50 to 60 in good health and CMV-seropositive.

The chain couples TRBV21-1 to TRBJ2-5; TRBD1 is the table's D call, not checked against the DNA. TRBV21-1 is a pseudogene locus. CDR3 length equals 14 residues. The CDR3 protein is CASSLQGESAEQYF. The DNA of the CDR3 is TGTGCCAGCAGCCTACAGGGGGAGAGCGCAGAGCAGTACTTC.

This chain connects TRBV19 to TRBJ2-7; no reliable D call. There are 15 residues in the CDR3. Germline V CDR1 and CDR2: LNHDA, SQIVND (reference sequence). V was pared by 3 bases and J by 7 bases, with 19 bases between. CDR3 sequence reads: CASSIVQAPFGEQYF. CDR3 sequence (DNA): TGTGCCAGTAGTATCGTCCAGGCCCCGTTTGGAGAGCAGTACTTC.

This clone showed up just once. The rearrangement uses TRBV5-4 and TRBJ2-7; D gene ambiguous. Germline assignment: CDR1 SGHNT and CDR2 YYREEE (reference sequence). The CDR3 spans 12 residues. V was shortened by 4 bases and J by 6 bases, with 11 bases between the two germline ends. The CDR3 DNA reads as TGTGCCAGCAGCGCAAACACCGTCGAGCAGTACTTC. It specifies CASSANTVEQYF.

The chain carries TRBV6-1 and TRBJ2-7, with D possibly being TRBD2 (5 bases). The CDR3 length is 15 residues. The germline V gene encodes CDR1 MNHNS and CDR2 SASEGT. Trimming left V 5 bases short and J 2 bases short, with 16 bases between. The CDR3 DNA reads as TGTGCCAGCAGTAAACGAGCAGAGGGAACCTACGAGCAGTACTTC. It is translated as CASSKRAEGTYEQYF.

V usage is TRBV19 and J usage is TRBJ1-4; D is perhaps TRBD1 (5 bases). The CDR3 is made up of 13 amino acids. Trimming took 5 bases from V and 8 from J, leaving 12 bases between them. Germline assignment: CDR1 LNHDA and CDR2 SQIVND (reference sequence). CDR3 DNA: TGTGCCAGTAGTCGAAATTCAGGGGAAAAACTGTTTTTT. This translates into CASSRNSGEKLFF.

The chain couples TRBV5-1 to TRBJ2-6; no clear D gene. The length of the CDR3 is 17 residues. Germline values: CDR1 SGHRS, CDR2 YFSETQ. Trimming left V 4 bases short and J 2 bases short, with 16 bases between. The CDR3 spells CASSLRLGSPGANVLTF. In DNA, the CDR3 is TGCGCCAGCAGCCTACGACTTGGAAGCCCTGGGGCCAACGTCCTGACTTTC.

The chain carries TRBV29-1 and TRBJ2-1, with 12 bases that match TRBD2. Germline V lookup: CDR1 SQVTM, CDR2 ANQGSEA. The CDR3 extends over 17 amino acids. J gave up 8 bases and V 2 bases, and 13 bases lay outside the gene matches. CDR3 sequence: CSVERWASGRASDEQFF. CDR3 nucleotide sequence: TGCAGCGTTGAAAGATGGGCTAGCGGGAGGGCCAGTGATGAGCAGTTCTTC.

With respect to this clone: At one of its ends the junction is not consistent with the germline gene, which may arise from a read error. The sample contains more than one DNA sequence encoding this CDR3. CDR3 amino acids: CASSLASGFSYEQYF. As DNA, the CDR3 is TGCGCTAGCAGCTTGGCTAGCGGGTTCTCCTACGAGCAGTACTTC. The chain is built from TRBV5-1 and TRBJ2-7; 8 bases line up with TRBD2. This CDR3 region has 15 residues. Germline V gene data show CDR1 as SGHRS and CDR2 as YFSETQ.

The chain links TRBV7-2 to TRBJ1-5; D not certain. V lost 1 base and J lost 11, with 9 bases in between. Germline V gene data show CDR1 as SGHTA and CDR2 as FQGNSA. The CDR3 contains 12 residues. The CDR3 coding sequence is TGTGCCAGCAGCTTAGAGCCGGGGTCCCAGCATTTT. Encoded protein: CASSLEPGSQHF.

There are a few counts of this clone. The J gene is TRBJ1-3, the V gene TRBV5-4; 9 positions match TRBD1. V gave up 4 bases and J gave up 2 bases; unmatched junction bases: 4. The CDR3 runs 15 residues. Germline-derived CDR1 and CDR2 are SGHNT and YYREEE (reference sequence). The CDR3 protein is CASSRDRVAGNTIYF. The CDR3 DNA reads as TGTGCCAGCAGCCGGGACAGGGTGGCTGGAAACACCATATATTTT.

CDR3 nucleotide sequence: TGTGCCAGCAGCTTGGGACTAGCGGGAGAAGAGACCCAGTACTTC. Translated, it gives CASSLGLAGEETQYF. The chain uses TRBV5-4 and TRBJ2-5, with 12 bases fitting TRBD2. The junction had 0 bases not matched to a gene; V was cut back by 0 bases and J by 3 bases. Germline CDR1 and CDR2: SGHNT and YYREEE (reference sequence). The CDR3 totals 15 residues.

The V call is TRBV10-2, the J call TRBJ2-1; tentatively, D is TRBD2 (5 bases). From germline, CDR1 is WSHSY and CDR2 SAAADI. The CDR3 loop spans 15 amino acids. Trimming cost V 5 bases and J 5 bases, with 16 bases left between them. Here the CDR3 reads CASSPLSGKNNEQFF. In nucleotides, the CDR3 is TGCGCCAGCAGTCCCCTTTCCGGGAAAAACAATGAGCAGTTCTTC.

This sequence joins TRBV10-3 and TRBJ2-5; 13 positions agree with TRBD2. The CDR3 consists of 15 residues. CDR1 and CDR2 from the germline V gene are ENHRY and SYGVKD. Trimming cost V 2 bases and J 3 bases; bases outside gene matches: 0. The CDR3 here is CAISEGLAGEETQYF. The CDR3, as DNA: TGTGCCATCAGTGAGGGACTAGCGGGAGAAGAGACCCAGTACTTC.

The chain couples TRBV6-5 to TRBJ2-3; D is perhaps TRBD2 (5 bases). The CDR3 extends over 14 amino acids. Germline V gene data show CDR1 as MNHEY and CDR2 as SVGAGI. V dropped 6 bases and J dropped 0 bases, with 10 bases sitting between them. For the CDR3, the DNA is TGTGCCAGCAGCTATAGCGAAAGCACAGATACGCAGTATTTT. Encoded protein: CASSYSESTDTQYF.

The rearrangement links TRBV6-4 to TRBJ2-3, with TRBD2 matching 8 bases. V shed 8 bases, J shed 1 base, and the junction held 2 bases outside the gene matches. The CDR3 consists of 13 residues. Germline V gene sequence: CDR1 MRHNA, CDR2 SNTAGT. In DNA form, the CDR3 reads TGTGCCAGCGAGACTAGCGGCACAGATACGCAGTATTTT. It specifies CASETSGTDTQYF.

The chain links TRBV5-5 to TRBJ2-7; D perhaps matches TRBD1 (6 bases). Germline V gene data show CDR1 as SGHKS and CDR2 as YYEKEE (reference sequence). This CDR3 region has 13 residues. The ends were cut back, 2 bases at V and 3 bases at J, with 9 bases in the middle. CDR3 sequence reads: CASSFQGIYEQYF. The CDR3 DNA follows: TGTGCCAGCAGCTTTCAGGGGATCTACGAGCAGTACTTC.

This clone was seen a single time. The rearrangement uses TRBV6-1 and TRBJ2-3; D unclear. V lost 1 base, J lost 8 bases, and 10 bases lay in between. This CDR3 region has 13 residues. Germline CDR1 reads MNHNS; CDR2 reads SASEGT. CDR3 sequence: CASSEGLLVTQYF. DNA for the CDR3: TGTGCCAGCAGTGAAGGGCTGTTGGTTACGCAGTATTTT.

This clone was found once. The J gene is TRBJ2-7, the V gene TRBV28; D is possibly TRBD2 (5 bases). The CDR3 consists of 13 residues. Trimming took off 5 bases at V and 2 bases at J, with 10 bases between the two ends. Germline V gene sequence: CDR1 MDHEN, CDR2 SYDVKM. CDR3 sequence reads: CASSPLGTYEQYF. CDR3 coding DNA: TGTGCCAGCAGTCCACTAGGTACCTACGAGCAGTACTTC. The whole variable domain, remainder taken from reference TRBV28 and TRBJ2-7, is DVKVTQSSRYLVKRTGEKVFLECVQDMDHENMFWYRQDPGLGLRLIYFSYDVKMKEKGDIPEGYSVSREKKERFSLILESASTNQTSMYLCASSPLGTYEQYFGPGTRLTVT.

V is TRBV6-1 and J is TRBJ1-5; 7 bases are a match to TRBD1. This CDR3 contains 16 residues. Germline assignment: CDR1 MNHNS and CDR2 SASEGT. Trimming took 4 bases from V and 4 from J; bases not matched to a gene: 10. CDR3 loop: CASSGVRGRVNQPQHF. As DNA, the CDR3 is TGTGCCAGCAGTGGTGTTAGGGGGCGGGTGAATCAGCCCCAGCATTTT.

J is TRBJ2-7 and V is TRBV11-2; the D gene is possibly TRBD2 (7 bases). With 5 bases removed from V and 3 bases from J, the gap between germline ends came to 17 bases. Per the germline V gene, CDR1 is SGHAT and CDR2 is FQNNGV. The CDR3 extends over 15 amino acids. This chain's CDR3 is CASSPREGDFYEQYF. CDR3 sequence (DNA): TGTGCCAGCAGCCCCAGGGAGGGGGATTTCTACGAGCAGTACTTC.

The rearrangement uses TRBV7-9 and TRBJ2-3, with TRBD2 matching 13 bases. The CDR3 loop spans 14 amino acids. V gave up 6 bases and J gave up 5 bases; unmatched junction bases: 2. Per the germline V gene, CDR1 is SEHNR and CDR2 is FQNEAQ (reference sequence). The chain's CDR3 is CASRRLAGGDTQYF. CDR3 DNA: TGTGCCAGCAGACGACTAGCGGGGGGAGATACGCAGTATTTT.